Given below is one T cell receptor beta chain in context. All donors participated as healthy donors of bone marrow. The record originates from a study of cytomegalovirus exposure and HLA in healthy donors. The CDR3 runs 15 residues. Germline V gene data show CDR1 as SGHTA and CDR2 as FQGNSA. The ends were cut back, 0 bases at V and 8 bases at J, with 16 bases in the middle. PCR used 60 Vbeta primers and 13 Jbeta primers. Assay: immunoSEQ multiplex PCR; the TCRdb copy retains only in-frame clones and omits some. The table lists some 60,000 clones, over 70% of them singletons. The V gene is TRBV7-2, the J gene TRBJ1-2; D perhaps matches TRBD1 (6 bases). Specimen: PBMCs. The sequence was obtained from a woman between 40 and 55 years old in good health and CMV-seronegative. The CDR3 protein is CASSLALGTGYGYTF. CDR3 in DNA: TGTGCCAGCAGCTTAGCCCTAGGAACAGGGTACGGCTACACCTTC.